These 18 T cell receptor beta chains originate from one sample sequenced in a study of breast tumors, draining lymph nodes, adjacent tissues. TCRdb recomputed calls from the multiplex PCR reads with MiXCR, one row per CDR3 protein. The sample contains 90,000 to 120,000 distinct CDR3 sequences, around 21% of which appear only once. Breast cancer patients provided tissue from their axillary draining lymph nodes. The sequenced material came from axillary lymph node tissue. All receptors derive from a female donor with breast cancer. Some clones in this sample may be carry-over from other donors' samples.

This clonotype was counted at least ten times. The chain is built from TRBV18 and TRBJ2-7; D not resolved. The length of the CDR3 is 12 residues. Trimming pared 3 bases from V and 7 bases from J, leaving 10 bases between. Per the germline V gene, CDR1 is KGHSH and CDR2 is LQKENI. The CDR3 DNA reads TGTGCCAGCTCACCGCAGGATTTGGAGCAGTACTTC. This gives the protein CASSPQDLEQYF.

This clonotype was counted only a few times. This clone may be a read error of a much larger clone one base away. The gene calls are TRBV13 and TRBJ1-6; D is uncertain. The CDR3 totals 16 residues. V gave up 0 bases and J gave up 5 bases, with 11 bases separating them. Germline lookup yields CDR1 PRHDT and CDR2 FYEKMQ (reference sequence). The DNA of the CDR3 is TGTGCCAGCAGCTTAGGAGGTGCGGATCATAATTCACCCCTCCACTTT. This gives the protein CASSLGGADHNSPLHF. Complete variable domain (other parts from reference TRBV13 and TRBJ1-6): AAGVIQSPRHLIKEKRETATLKCYPIPRHDTVYWYQQGPGQDPQFLISFYEKMQSDKGSIPDRFSAQQFSDYHSELNMSSLELGDSALYFCASSLGGADHNSPLHFGNGTRLTVT.

Concerning this clonotype itself: This could be a read error, since a much larger clone is one nucleotide away. The chain uses TRBV3-1 and TRBJ2-7; no clear D. Germline-derived CDR1 and CDR2 are LGHDT and YNNKEL (reference sequence). This CDR3 is built from 12 residues. CDR3 protein: CVSSQNRYEQYF. CDR3 nucleotides: TGTGTCAGCAGCCAAAATAGGTACGAGCAGTACTTC.

Concerning this clonotype itself: A clone one base away is much larger, so this may be a read error. The conserved phenylalanine or tryptophan normally closing the CDR3 is absent here, so this likely arose from a read error. This sequence joins TRBV19 and TRBJ1-4; D remains ambiguous. V was cut by 4 bases and J by 2 bases, with 2 bases left in between. This CDR3 contains 12 residues. Germline assignment: CDR1 LNHDA and CDR2 SQIVND (reference sequence). The CDR3 DNA is TGTGCCAGTAGTAGGACTAATGAAAAACTGTTTTCT. Its protein product is CASSRTNEKLFS.

Comment on this clonotype: A much larger clone sits a single nucleotide away, making a read error possible. This rearrangement joins TRBV6-5 to TRBJ1-5; no firm D call. Germline V gives CDR1 MNHEY, CDR2 SVGAGI. This CDR3 is built from 15 residues. CDR3 loop: CAGSYSQYSNQPQHF. In DNA form, the CDR3 reads TGTGCCGGCAGTTACTCGCAGTATAGCAATCAGCCCCAGCATTTT.

This clonotype was picked up a small number of times. The V gene is TRBV12-3 or TRBV12-4, the J gene TRBJ2-2; the match to TRBD2 covers 13 bases. V lost 7 bases, J lost 0 bases, and 14 bases stayed unmatched. The CDR3 is 20 residues long. The DNA of the CDR3 is TGTGCCAGCACCGACCTTGGACTAGCGGGGGTGTTGACGAACACCGGGGAGCTGTTTTTT. Residues: CASTDLGLAGVLTNTGELFF.

This clonotype was seen more than once but under ten times. This CDR3 reads CASTPRQGSAGELFF. Here the CDR3 DNA reads TGCGCCAGCACCCCCCGACAGGGCTCGGCCGGGGAGCTGTTTTTT. The chain employs TRBV5-1 and TRBJ2-2, with 7 positions matching TRBD1. Germline V gives CDR1 SGHRS, CDR2 YFSETQ. There are 15 residues in the CDR3. V was clipped by 6 bases and J by 6 bases; unmatched bases: 11.

A note on this clonotype: A much larger clonotype is one base distant, so this may be a read error. The chain combines TRBV12-3 or TRBV12-4 with TRBJ2-2; 7 nucleotides line up with TRBD2. The CDR3 extends over 15 amino acids. The CDR3 DNA reads TGTGCCTGCAGTTTCGGACTAGGGTACACCGGGGAGCTGTTTTTT. As protein: CACSFGLGYTGELFF.

This clonotype has a count of ten or more. The chain is built from TRBV6-1 and TRBJ2-7, with a tentative D call TRBD1 (5 bases). Deletions cut 5 bases from V and 2 bases from J, with 13 bases between. The CDR3 is 14 residues long. Germline V gene data show CDR1 as MNHNS and CDR2 as SASEGT. CDR3 in DNA: TGTGCCAGCAGTACACGGACAAATACCTACGAGCAGTACTTC. It encodes CASSTRTNTYEQYF.

This clonotype appeared many times. In nucleotides, the CDR3 is TGTGCCACCAGCAGAGATCGGGACTACAATGAGCAGTTCTTC. This gives the protein CATSRDRDYNEQFF. This sequence joins TRBV15 and TRBJ2-1; the D gene is possibly TRBD2 (5 bases). The V end lost 0 bases, the J end lost 3 bases, and 6 bases lay between the germline ends. CDR1 LNHNV and CDR2 YYDKDF come from the germline V gene (reference sequence). The CDR3 totals 14 residues.

The rearrangement uses TRBV12-3 or TRBV12-4 and TRBJ1-3; D is uncertain. V was clipped by 2 bases and J by 0 bases, with 5 bases between them. This CDR3 is 14 amino acids long. As DNA, the CDR3 is TGTGCCAGCAGTTTACGACGCTCTGGAAACACCATATATTTT. Amino acids: CASSLRRSGNTIYF.

Ten or more counts support this clonotype. The J gene is TRBJ1-6, the V gene TRBV10-2; D is perhaps TRBD1 (6 bases). V was shortened by 6 bases and J by 9 bases, with 12 bases between the two germline ends. Germline V gene sequence: CDR1 WSHSY, CDR2 SAAADI. This CDR3 has 13 residues. This CDR3 is CASRDSLVSPLHF. CDR3 nucleotide sequence: TGCGCCAGCAGGGACAGTCTAGTTTCACCCCTCCACTTT.

This clonotype was seen at least ten times. This chain links TRBV24-1 with TRBJ2-1; the match to TRBD1 covers 8 bases. After removal of 0 bases from V and 6 bases from J, the junction contained 6 bases not matched to a gene. Germline V gene data show CDR1 as KGHDR and CDR2 as SFDVKD. This CDR3 has 16 amino acids. The CDR3 DNA is TGTGCCACCAGTGATTTGGGACAGGGAGGTGGCAATGAGCAGTTCTTC. Translated: CATSDLGQGGGNEQFF.

This rearrangement joins TRBV7-8 to TRBJ1-1, with D hard to call. The germline V and J ends were trimmed by 1 base and 3 bases, with 9 bases remaining between them. The CDR3 covers 14 residues. Germline V gives CDR1 SGHVS, CDR2 FQNEAQ. CDR3 protein: CASSLEGWDTEAFF. DNA for the CDR3: TGTGCCAGCAGCTTAGAAGGGTGGGACACTGAAGCTTTCTTT.

About this clonotype: A read error may explain this, as a much larger clone is one base away. The gene calls are TRBV6-5 and TRBJ1-4; D is perhaps TRBD1 (5 bases). CDR1 MNHEY and CDR2 SVGAGI come from the germline V gene. The CDR3 totals 13 residues. The CDR3 DNA reads TGTGCCAGCAGTTCCGACAGTCATGAAATACTGTTTTTT. Protein product: CASSSDSHEILFF.

A note on this clonotype: A read error may be the cause here, since a much bigger clone is one base away. The chain uses TRBV6-6 and TRBJ2-5; D is tentatively TRBD1 or TRBD2 (6 bases each). Germline CDR1 is MNHNY and CDR2 is SVGAGI (reference sequence). This CDR3 spans 15 amino acids. The CDR3: CASSTGTRYQETPYF. The DNA for the CDR3 is TGTGCCAGCTCTACAGGGACTCGGTACCAAGAGACCCCGTACTTC.

This clonotype was seen repeatedly, ten times or more. The J gene is TRBJ2-7, the V gene TRBV6-2 or TRBV6-3; 9 nucleotides line up with TRBD1. The CDR3 loop spans 15 amino acids. The trim removed 4 bases at V and 3 bases at J, leaving 7 bases unmatched. The germline gives CDR1 MNHEY, CDR2 SVGEGT. CDR3 in amino acids: CASSLDRGWNYEQYF. In DNA form, the CDR3 reads TGTGCCAGCAGTTTAGACAGGGGGTGGAACTACGAGCAGTACTTC.

This clonotype was seen at least ten times. The rearrangement links TRBV5-1 to TRBJ2-2; D gene uncertain. Germline-derived CDR1 and CDR2 are SGHRS and YFSETQ. Trimming took 4 bases from V and 0 from J, leaving 13 bases between them. CDR3 length equals 16 residues. The CDR3 sequence: CASSTQPITNTGELFF. CDR3 nucleotides: TGCGCCAGCAGCACACAGCCGATAACGAACACCGGGGAGCTGTTTTTT.